Below, 21 T cell receptor beta chains from the same sample are listed, as sequenced in a study of Ad26.COV2.S vaccination and SARS-CoV-2 variants. TCRdb keeps only in-frame clones here, not all; method: immunoSEQ multiplex PCR. The sample carries more than 85,000 clones, roughly 80% recorded once. Sequenced here: peripheral blood, sampled after recovery from COVID-19. These receptors were obtained from a human donor who had recovered from COVID-19.

The V call is TRBV14, the J call TRBJ2-1; 9 bases match TRBD1. The V segment lost 0 bases and the J segment 6 bases; nucleotides outside the gene matches: 9. CDR3 size: 17 residues. Germline CDR1 SGHDN, CDR2 FVKESK. The CDR3 sequence is CASSQDWGTGIINEQFF. CDR3 in DNA: TGTGCCAGCAGCCAAGATTGGGGGACAGGGATCATCAATGAGCAGTTCTTC.

The CDR3 loop is CASSEDRGNSPLHF. The CDR3 nucleotides read TGTGCCAGCAGTGAGGACAGGGGGAATTCACCCCTCCACTTT. The chain uses TRBV3-1 (or the pseudogene TRBV3-2) and TRBJ1-6, with 10 bases matching TRBD1. The CDR3 covers 14 residues. Germline CDR1 is LGHDT and CDR2 is YNNKEL (reference sequence). V trimming: 6 bases; J trimming: 7 bases; junction bases outside the gene matches: 3.

The chain links TRBV28 to TRBJ1-5, with D possibly TRBD1 on 5 matching bases. Between the trimmed V and J ends, which lost 9 bases and 0 bases, there was a span of 12 bases. The CDR3 has 14 residues. Germline CDR1 and CDR2: MDHEN and SYDVKM. The CDR3 protein is CASVTGDSNQPQHF. The CDR3 DNA reads TGTGCCAGTGTAACAGGAGATAGCAATCAGCCCCAGCATTTT.

This clone was picked up a small number of times. The chain joins TRBV6-6 to TRBJ1-1, with D perhaps TRBD1 (5 bases). Trimming removed 4 bases at V and 7 bases at J, with 10 bases between. Germline loops: CDR1 MNHNY, CDR2 SVGAGI (reference sequence). CDR3 length equals 12 residues. The CDR3 here is CASSSPDSEAFF. CDR3 nucleotide sequence: TGTGCCAGCAGTTCTCCTGACAGTGAAGCTTTCTTT.

The chain recombines TRBV21-1 with TRBJ1-4. TRBV21-1 is a pseudogene. The CDR3 sequence is 15 residues long. The CDR3 region has the DNA TGTGCCACCACGGCTAGGAGTTGGGGTAATGAAAAACTGTTTTTT. It translates to CATTARSWGNEKLFF.

This clone showed up just a few times. The CDR3 DNA sequence: TGTGCCAGCAGCCAAGGGTGGGGAGTGGGGGATCAGCCCCAGCATTTT. Protein product: CASSQGWGVGDQPQHF. The rearrangement uses TRBV3-1 (or the pseudogene TRBV3-2) and TRBJ1-5; a possible D gene is TRBD1 (5 bases). The CDR3 consists of 16 residues. The germline V and J ends were trimmed by 1 base and 5 bases, with 15 bases remaining between them. Germline assignment: CDR1 LGHDT and CDR2 YNNKEL (reference sequence).

A single count supports this clone. The gene calls are TRBV2 and TRBJ1-5; the D is unclear. Germline loops: CDR1 SNHLY, CDR2 FYNNEI. V lost 3 bases and J lost 5, with 5 bases in between. This CDR3 has 12 residues. CDR3 nucleotide sequence: TGTGCCAGCAGTGATATGTATCAGCCCCAGCATTTT. Encoded protein: CASSDMYQPQHF.

This clone was observed a handful of times. The CDR3 region has the DNA TGTGCCAGCAGCCAAGATGGAACCCAGGGGAATGGGGAGACCCAGTACTTC. Its protein is CASSQDGTQGNGETQYF. This chain connects TRBV3-1 (or the pseudogene TRBV3-2) to TRBJ2-5, with a tentative D call TRBD1 (6 bases). The CDR3 has 17 residues. Trimming stripped 0 bases from V and 5 bases from J, with 19 bases between. Germline CDR1 reads LGHDT; CDR2 reads YNNKEL (reference sequence).

A few counts support this clone. V gene TRBV7-3 combines with J gene TRBJ2-7, with D uncertain. The V gene lost 2 bases and the J gene lost 6 bases, with 11 bases spanning the gap. Germline values: CDR1 SGHTA, CDR2 FQGTGA. The CDR3 totals 13 residues. The CDR3 sequence: CASSLGRDREQYF. The CDR3 DNA reads as TGTGCCAGCAGCTTAGGTCGAGATCGCGAGCAGTACTTC.

This chain links TRBV12-5 with TRBJ1-5, with no clear D. The ends were cut back, 0 bases at V and 7 bases at J, with 10 bases in the middle. CDR3 length: 14 amino acids. Germline loops: CDR1 LGHNT, CDR2 FRNRAP. This chain's CDR3 is CASGLVLEGQPQHF. The CDR3 DNA sequence: TGTGCTAGTGGTTTGGTACTAGAGGGACAGCCCCAGCATTTT.

V and J are TRBV19 and TRBJ2-3; the match to TRBD1 covers 7 bases. Germline lookup yields CDR1 LNHDA and CDR2 SQIVND (reference sequence). The trim removed 5 bases at V and 5 bases at J, leaving 7 bases unmatched. The CDR3 totals 14 residues. In DNA, the CDR3 is TGTGCCAGTAGTCCTACAGGGGTAATAGATACGCAGTATTTT. The encoded protein is CASSPTGVIDTQYF.

This sequence joins TRBV9 and TRBJ2-2, with a weak D call TRBD2 (5 bases). The CDR3 contains 16 residues. Germline CDR1 reads SGDLS; CDR2 reads YYNGEE. V was cut by 3 bases and J by 0 bases, with 12 bases left in between. CDR3 amino acids: CASSARETTNTGELFF. In DNA, the CDR3 is TGTGCCAGCAGCGCGAGGGAGACCACGAACACCGGGGAGCTGTTTTTT.

The chain uses TRBV7-9 and TRBJ1-6; 7 bases match TRBD1. Looked up from germline, CDR1 is SEHNR and CDR2 is FQNEAQ (reference sequence). The CDR3 sequence is 18 residues long. With 5 bases clipped from V and 0 bases from J, the junction kept 10 bases outside the gene matches. This CDR3 reads CASSRTGYFSSYNSPLHF. Here the CDR3 DNA reads TGTGCCAGCAGCCGGACAGGATACTTCAGCTCCTATAATTCACCCCTCCACTTT.

With regard to this clone: At one end, the junction sequence differs from germline, possibly due to a read error. The V gene is TRBV11-1, the J gene TRBJ2-1, with 8 bases matching TRBD1. This CDR3 contains 16 residues. Per germline, CDR1 SGHAT and CDR2 FQDESV (reference sequence). The chain's CDR3 is CASSIAPGTGYNEQFF. CDR3 sequence (DNA): TGTGCCAGCAGCATAGCCCCCGGGACAGGATACAATGAGCAGTTCTTC.

The V gene is TRBV28, the J gene TRBJ2-7; D unresolved. The CDR3 totals 14 residues. CDR1 MDHEN and CDR2 SYDVKM come from the germline V gene. The V and J ends lost 3 bases and 6 bases respectively, with 15 bases between them. CDR3 DNA sequence: TGTGCCAGCAGTTTCGCCACCCGGCCCCTCGAGCAGTACTTC. Its protein product is CASSFATRPLEQYF.

V is TRBV7-2 and J is TRBJ2-6, with D maybe TRBD1 (5 bases). Germline V gene lookup returns CDR1 SGHTA and CDR2 FQGNSA. CDR3 size: 17 residues. Trimming took off 0 bases at V and 0 bases at J, with 9 bases between the two ends. DNA for the CDR3: TGTGCCAGCAGCTTAGCGTATGGGGCCTCTGGGGCCAACGTCCTGACTTTC. Protein product: CASSLAYGASGANVLTF. Supplemented by reference TRBV7-2 and TRBJ2-6, the full variable domain reads GAGVSQSPSNKVTEKGKDVELRCDPISGHTALYWYRQSLGQGLEFLIYFQGNSAPDKSGLPSDRFSAERTGGSVSTLTIQRTQQEDSAVYLCASSLAYGASGANVLTFGAGSRLTVL.

As regards this clone: Because the CDR3's place on the DNA is in doubt, the DNA is left out and the CDR3 is given as listed by TCRdb. The V gene is TRBV28, the J gene TRBJ2-2. Per germline, CDR1 MDHEN and CDR2 SYDVKM. The CDR3 is 15 amino acids in total, end residues counted. The CDR3 here is CASSLLAVGTGELFF.

The V call is TRBV7-9, the J call TRBJ1-4; 7 positions match TRBD1. V lost 4 bases to trimming and J lost 5 bases; unmatched junction nucleotides: 4. Germline V gene sequence: CDR1 SEHNR, CDR2 FQNEAQ (reference sequence). The CDR3 totals 14 residues. In DNA form, the CDR3 reads TGTGCCAGCAGCTCGACAGGGAGCAATGAAAAACTGTTTTTT. Protein product: CASSSTGSNEKLFF.

This clone was found once. The rearrangement joins TRBV6-5 to TRBJ2-1; tentatively, D is TRBD2 (6 bases). Germline V CDR1 and CDR2: MNHEY, SVGAGI. Trimming took off 11 bases at V and 0 bases at J, with 8 bases between the two ends. The CDR3 contains 12 residues. The CDR3 DNA reads as TGTGCCGGAGGGAGCTCCTACAATGAGCAGTTCTTC. Protein: CAGGSSYNEQFF.

The rearrangement links TRBV27 to TRBJ1-1; TRBD1 might be the D (6 bases). Germline V lookup: CDR1 MNHEY, CDR2 SMNVEV (reference sequence). This CDR3 contains 15 residues. Trimming removed 3 bases at V and 1 base at J, with 12 bases between. CDR3 in amino acids: CASSFWTARNTEAFF. In nucleotides, the CDR3 is TGTGCCAGCAGTTTTTGGACAGCCAGGAACACTGAAGCTTTCTTT.

The chain joins TRBV11-2 to TRBJ2-3; D perhaps matches TRBD2 (6 bases). There are 16 residues in the CDR3. Looked up from germline, CDR1 is SGHAT and CDR2 is FQNNGV. V lost 1 base and J 2 bases, leaving 13 bases between the germline ends. CDR3 nucleotides: TGTGCCAGCAGCTTAGGTCGGGACTTTTACACAGATACGCAGTATTTT. The encoded protein is CASSLGRDFYTDTQYF.